One sample yielded the 28 T cell receptor beta chains listed below, sequenced in a study of read filtering for tumor transcriptome and immune sequencing. Molecular barcoded adaptors covering alpha/delta and beta/gamma chains were used on approximately 400 ng RNA. MiXCR, run by TCRdb on the reads, gives a single entry per CDR3 protein. The sample lists more than 30,000 distinct CDR3 sequences, about 14% occurring once. Sequences were obtained from a population of CD138-negative cells sorted from bone marrow. The receptors shown here come from a donor aged 40 or over with multiple myeloma.

This clonotype is deemed medium-sized (0.01 to 0.1%). The chain couples TRBV20-1 to TRBJ2-5, with TRBD1 matching over 7 bases. The CDR3 is made up of 12 amino acids. The trim removed 7 bases at V and 9 bases at J, leaving 11 bases unmatched. CDR1 and CDR2 (germline): DFQATT, SNEGSKA (reference sequence). CDR3 sequence (DNA): TGCAGTGGCTCCGGGACAGACGGGCCCCAGTACTTC. This gives the protein CSGSGTDGPQYF.

Many counts were recorded for this clonotype. The rearrangement links TRBV6-1 to TRBJ2-1; no definite D call. The CDR3 is 12 amino acids. Looked up from germline, CDR1 is MNHNS and CDR2 is SASEGT. V lost 5 bases to trimming and J lost 8 bases, with 10 bases between them. CDR3 DNA sequence: TGTGCCAGCAGTCCCCTCCGCGATGAGCAGTTCTTC. Translating gives CASSPLRDEQFF.

This clonotype was counted ten times or more. V gene TRBV5-1 combines with J gene TRBJ1-1; TRBD1 aligns across 9 bases. The CDR3 is 16 amino acids. CDR1 SGHRS and CDR2 YFSETQ come from the germline V gene. The V and J ends lost 4 bases and 5 bases, in that order; junction bases with no gene match: 12. CDR3 nucleotide sequence: TGCGCCAGCAGCGCAACAGGGGGCGCATGGGGAACTGAAGCTTTCTTT. Protein: CASSATGGAWGTEAFF.

This clonotype showed up many times. This chain links TRBV5-4 with TRBJ2-2, with D perhaps matching TRBD1 or TRBD2 (6 bases each). This CDR3 is built from 15 residues. Trimming stripped 4 bases from V and 6 bases from J, with 16 bases between. The germline V gene has CDR1 SGHNT and CDR2 YYREEE (reference sequence). The CDR3 is CASSATRGLSGELFF. CDR3 nucleotides: TGTGCCAGCAGCGCCACCCGGGGGCTATCCGGGGAGCTGTTTTTT.

Concerning this clonotype itself: A read error is possible here, since a much larger clone lies one base away. The chain links TRBV18 to TRBJ1-5; D gene uncertain. This CDR3 is 15 amino acids long. The germline gives CDR1 KGHSH, CDR2 LQKENI. Trimming cost V 8 bases and J 4 bases, with 18 bases left between them. In DNA form, the CDR3 reads TGTGCCAGCCCACGTCGGGGTGAGAGAAATCAGCCCCAGCATTTT. Translating it yields CASPRRGERNQPQHF.

On this clonotype: A much larger clonotype is one base distant, so this may be a read error. V is TRBV5-5 and J is TRBJ2-1; possible D gene TRBD1, 7 bases. The CDR3 length is 15 residues. Between the trimmed V and J ends, which lost 4 bases and 11 bases, there was a span of 22 bases. The germline V gene has CDR1 SGHKS and CDR2 YYEKEE (reference sequence). CDR3 in DNA: TGTGCCAGCAGCCGGGGGACAGTTAGTGGTAATAAGCAGTTCTTC. This codes for CASSRGTVSGNKQFF.

The chain links TRBV5-1 to TRBJ2-3, with 8 bases aligning to TRBD2. V lost 7 bases, J lost 4 bases, and 8 bases stayed unmatched. CDR1 SGHRS and CDR2 YFSETQ come from the germline V gene. CDR3 length: 14 residues. In DNA form, the CDR3 reads TGCGCCAGCGCGGCGGGGGGCACCCCAGATACGCAGTATTTT. Translating it yields CASAAGGTPDTQYF.

This clonotype has ten or more counts. This sequence joins TRBV3-1 and TRBJ2-5; no clear D. CDR3 size: 12 residues. From germline, CDR1 is LGHDT and CDR2 YNNKEL (reference sequence). V was trimmed by 1 base and J by 4 bases, leaving 4 bases between them. Here the CDR3 DNA reads TGTGCCAGCAGCCAAGGGGGAGAGACCCAGTACTTC. The encoded protein is CASSQGGETQYF.

As to this clonotype: This likely comes from a read error, as the CDR3 has no conserved phenylalanine or tryptophan at its end. The V call is TRBV27, the J call TRBJ2-2, with D possibly TRBD1 on 6 matching bases. The CDR3 is made up of 14 amino acids. V was trimmed by 6 bases and J by 7 bases, leaving 15 bases between them. CDR1 is MNHEY and CDR2 is SMNVEV in the germline V gene (reference sequence). The chain's CDR3 is CASSLGRGHGELFS. The CDR3 DNA is TGTGCCAGCAGCTTAGGCAGGGGTCACGGGGAGCTGTTTTCT.

In this sample, this clonotype turned up a few times. It may be a read error: a sequence one base away is much more abundant. V gene TRBV5-1 combines with J gene TRBJ1-5, with D possibly being TRBD1 (5 bases). CDR3 length: 14 residues. Germline V gene sequence: CDR1 SGHRS, CDR2 YFSETQ. The CDR3 is CVSSLGGTDQPQHF. The CDR3 region has the DNA TGCGTCAGCAGCTTGGGCGGGACGGATCAGCCCCAGCATTTT.

This clonotype showed up many times. This chain links TRBV19 with TRBJ2-2; D call uncertain. Trimming removed 6 bases from V and 6 bases from J, with 14 bases in between. Germline loops: CDR1 LNHDA, CDR2 SQIVND (reference sequence). The CDR3 runs 14 residues. CDR3 coding DNA: TGTGCCAGTAGGGTGGATTGGGGATCCGGGGAGCTGTTTTTT. Its protein product is CASRVDWGSGELFF.

This clonotype showed up many times. Lacking the conserved final phenylalanine or tryptophan, this CDR3 likely reflects a read error. The V gene is TRBV5-1, the J gene TRBJ1-4, with D tentatively TRBD1 (5 bases). The germline CDR1 and CDR2 sequences are SGHRS and YFSETQ. The CDR3 totals 14 residues. V gave up 0 bases and J gave up 5 bases, with 8 bases separating them. CDR3 residues: CASSLGQQNEKLFL. The CDR3 region has the DNA TGCGCCAGCAGCTTGGGACAGCAGAATGAAAAACTGTTTCTT.

This clonotype was recorded many times. CDR3 nucleotides: TGCGCCAGCAGCCAAAACAGCCAGGGTTTGAACACTGAAGCTTTCTTT. This encodes CASSQNSQGLNTEAFF. The genes are TRBV4-1 and TRBJ1-1; D possibly corresponds to TRBD1 (5 bases). V gave up 2 bases and J gave up 0 bases, with 13 bases separating them. The CDR3 runs 16 residues. CDR1 and CDR2 (germline): MGHRA, YSYEKL.

This clonotype was counted many times. The V call is TRBV2, the J call TRBJ2-3; 8 bases fit TRBD2. The CDR3 spans 17 residues. V was clipped by 1 base and J by 2 bases; unmatched bases: 8. Per the germline V gene, CDR1 is SNHLY and CDR2 is FYNNEI. CDR3 DNA sequence: TGTGCCAGCAGTGAAGTTCTTGGCGGGGGGAACACAGATACGCAGTATTTT. It specifies CASSEVLGGGNTDTQYF.

There are a few counts of this clonotype. The chain is built from TRBV7-2 and TRBJ1-2, with a possible D match to TRBD1 (5 bases). The CDR3 length is 14 residues. The V end was cut by 1 base, the J end by 4 bases, with 10 bases between. The germline gives CDR1 SGHTA, CDR2 FQGNSA. CDR3 nucleotides: TGTGCCAGCAGCTTAGTCGGGGCTCCCTATGGCTACACCTTC. Translated: CASSLVGAPYGYTF. Based on the CDR3 plus reference TRBV7-2 and TRBJ1-2, the full variable domain is GAGVSQSPSNKVTEKGKDVELRCDPISGHTALYWYRQSLGQGLEFLIYFQGNSAPDKSGLPSDRFSAERTGGSVSTLTIQRTQQEDSAVYLCASSLVGAPYGYTFGSGTRLTVV.

Judged by abundance, this clonotype is medium-sized. V is TRBV27 and J is TRBJ2-7; tentatively, D is TRBD2 (5 bases). This CDR3 comprises 14 residues. CDR1 and CDR2 (germline): MNHEY, SMNVEV (reference sequence). Trimming cost V 7 bases and J 0 bases, with 13 bases left between them. CDR3 nucleotides: TGTGCCAGCATCAGGTCTGGGAGCTCCTACGAGCAGTACTTC. This encodes CASIRSGSSYEQYF.

This clonotype was counted a few times. The chain couples TRBV20-1 to TRBJ1-1; D remains unclear. Deletions cut 7 bases from V and 1 base from J, with 10 bases between. The CDR3 is made up of 12 amino acids. Germline lookup yields CDR1 DFQATT and CDR2 SNEGSKA (reference sequence). The CDR3: CSVREGNTEAFF. CDR3 nucleotides: TGCAGTGTAAGGGAGGGGAACACTGAAGCTTTCTTT.

The V and J genes are TRBV5-5 and TRBJ2-7; D tentatively reads TRBD1 or TRBD2 (5 bases each). Germline values: CDR1 SGHKS, CDR2 YYEKEE (reference sequence). The CDR3 consists of 14 residues. The V gene lost 3 bases and the J gene lost 11 bases, with 21 bases spanning the gap. The CDR3 sequence: CASSSKSGTVMEYF. As DNA, the CDR3 is TGTGCCAGCAGCTCCAAGTCCGGGACCGTCATGGAGTACTTC.

A remark on this clonotype: Given a much more abundant clone one base away, this may be a read error. The V gene is TRBV7-9, the J gene TRBJ2-1; the match to TRBD2 covers 8 bases. CDR1 and CDR2 from the germline V gene are SEHNR and FQNEAQ (reference sequence). The CDR3 covers 15 residues. The CDR3: CASSRGLAGYSEQFF. For the CDR3, the DNA is TGTGCCAGCAGCCGGGGTCTAGCGGGTTACAGTGAGCAGTTCTTC.

This clonotype was recorded at least ten times. The V call is TRBV6-1, the J call TRBJ2-1; TRBD2 matches at 10 bases. The V segment lost 6 bases and the J segment 5 bases; nucleotides outside the gene matches: 4. The CDR3 is made up of 14 amino acids. The germline gives CDR1 MNHNS, CDR2 SASEGT. The CDR3 loop reads CASRGTSADNEQFF. CDR3 in DNA: TGTGCCAGCAGGGGGACTAGCGCAGACAATGAGCAGTTCTTC.

This clonotype was counted ten times or more. The V call is TRBV20-1, the J call TRBJ2-1, with unresolved D. CDR1 is DFQATT and CDR2 is SNEGSKA in the germline V gene (reference sequence). V was shortened by 3 bases and J by 2 bases, with 5 bases between the two germline ends. The CDR3 spans 12 residues. In nucleotides, the CDR3 is TGCAGTGCTAGCCCAGCCTACAATGAGCAGTTCTTC. Protein product: CSASPAYNEQFF.

There are a few counts of this clonotype. The chain combines TRBV20-1 with TRBJ1-5; D is uncertain. The CDR3 covers 15 residues. Looked up from germline, CDR1 is DFQATT and CDR2 is SNEGSKA (reference sequence). V was cut by 0 bases and J by 2 bases, with 11 bases left in between. CDR3 in DNA: TGCAGTGCTAGAGATCCCAGCACACGCAATCAGCCCCAGCATTTT. Translating it yields CSARDPSTRNQPQHF.

A remark on this clonotype: A single base is all that separates this from a far larger clone, so a read error is likely. The rearrangement uses TRBV12-3 or TRBV12-4 and TRBJ2-7; a possible D gene is TRBD2 (6 bases). Trimming removed 5 bases from V and 5 bases from J, with 13 bases in between. CDR3 length: 13 amino acids. CDR3: CASSPPRGNEQYF. Here the CDR3 DNA reads TGTGCCAGCAGTCCCCCCCGGGGGAACGAGCAGTACTTC.

In the case of this clonotype: A read error may explain this, as a much larger clone is one base away. This chain links TRBV20-1 with TRBJ1-1, with a tentative D call TRBD1 (6 bases). There are 11 residues in the CDR3. Germline values: CDR1 DFQATT, CDR2 SNEGSKA (reference sequence). CDR3 bases: TGCAGTGGGACAGACAACACTGATGCTTTCTTT. It codes for CSGTDNTDAFF.

With regard to this clonotype: This probably arose from a read error, given a far larger clone one base away. The chain has TRBV10-3 and TRBJ1-1, with D possibly matching TRBD1 (6 bases). The CDR3 loop spans 16 amino acids. From germline, CDR1 is ENHRY and CDR2 SYGVKD. The CDR3: CASSISQTGGVFEAFF. In DNA form, the CDR3 reads TGTGCCAGCAGTATCTCCCAGACAGGCGGAGTTTTTGAAGCTTTCTTT.

As to this clonotype: A far larger clone is a single base away, which makes a read error likely. This chain links TRBV11-1 with TRBJ2-1; D may be TRBD2 (6 bases). The CDR3 sequence is 15 residues long. CDR1 and CDR2 (germline): SGHAT, FQDESV (reference sequence). Here the CDR3 reads CASSFSGAQGNVQFF. The CDR3 DNA is TGTGCCAGCAGCTTCTCGGGAGCCCAGGGCAATGTGCAGTTCTTC.

This clonotype was counted many times. The chain links TRBV20-1 to TRBJ1-5, with a weak D call TRBD1 (5 bases). Germline CDR1 reads DFQATT; CDR2 reads SNEGSKA (reference sequence). The CDR3 contains 19 residues. Trimming stripped 3 bases from V and 2 bases from J, with 26 bases between. The CDR3 DNA follows: TGCAGTGCTAGTTCGTCCGAAGGGGTCTGGGGGGGGGGCAATCAGCCCCAGCATTTT. Residues: CSASSSEGVWGGGNQPQHF.

This clonotype was recorded many times. This chain links TRBV2 with TRBJ2-5; the D call may be TRBD1 or TRBD2 (5 bases each). The germline CDR1 and CDR2 sequences are SNHLY and FYNNEI. Trimming stripped 4 bases from V and 4 bases from J, with 10 bases between. CDR3 size: 13 residues. The CDR3 DNA is TGTGCCAGCAGTGTGGGACGGCTAGAGACCCAGTACTTC. This gives the protein CASSVGRLETQYF.